Included here is one TCR beta chain sequence, with context. This specimen comes from a study of technical replicates of blood from several donors. J was trimmed by 2 bases and V by 6 bases; bases with no gene match: 12. Germline V CDR1 and CDR2: MGHRA, YSYEKL. The CDR3 is 18 residues long. Method: immunoSEQ multiplex PCR; TCRdb's copy keeps in-frame clones and lacks some. The sample has 75,000 to 100,000 clones, about 94% seen once. The clonotype was recovered from a human donor in good health. The V and J genes are TRBV4-1 and TRBJ2-3, with 12 bases that match TRBD2. The sequenced sample was T cells isolated from PBMCs. The CDR3 region has the DNA TGCGCCAGCAGACGACTAGCGGGAGTAGAGGGCCCCACAGATACGCAGTATTTT. This codes for CASRRLAGVEGPTDTQYF.